This passage covers 28 T cell receptor beta chains from one sample sequenced in a study of blood T cell repertoires in COVID-19 (TCRdb year 2020). The method behind the library was the immunoSEQ multiplex PCR assay. The immuneACCESS repertoire file appears here via TCRdb, limited to in-frame rearrangements. These files lack a portion of the clones; in checked studies, under half of the deficit traces to unresolved V genes, and the cause of the others is not known. Counted in this sample were around 230,000 clones; 88% of them appeared once. The top ten constitute roughly 0.7% of the sample. The sequenced sample consisted of peripheral blood. The origin of the receptors is a man aged 40-49 years with acute or convalescent COVID-19.

CDR3 loop: CASFRDSASGEQYF. The CDR3 region has the DNA TGTGCCAGCTTCCGGGACAGTGCGTCGGGCGAGCAGTACTTC. J is TRBJ2-7 and V is TRBV18, with TRBD1 matching 7 bases. Germline V gives CDR1 KGHSH, CDR2 LQKENI. The V gene end was trimmed by 7 bases and the J gene end by 6 bases; junction bases not matched to a gene: 12. This CDR3 is 14 amino acids long. Complete variable domain (other parts from reference TRBV18 and TRBJ2-7): NAGVMQNPRHLVRRRGQEARLRCSPMKGHSHVYWYRQLPEEGLKFMVYLQKENIIDESGMPKERFSAEFPKEGPSILRIQQVVRGDSAAYFCASFRDSASGEQYFGPGTRLTVT.

The V gene is TRBV7-9, the J gene TRBJ2-7, with TRBD1 matching 7 bases. This CDR3 spans 16 amino acids. Losses at the gene ends were 3 bases for V and 2 bases for J; bases not matched to a gene: 10. Germline V lookup: CDR1 SEHNR, CDR2 FQNEAQ (reference sequence). CDR3 DNA: TGTGCCAGCAGCTTTATCGGACAGGATCCTACCTACGAGCAGTACTTC. Amino acids: CASSFIGQDPTYEQYF.

This chain joins TRBV28 and TRBJ2-3; 7 nucleotides match TRBD1. Germline values: CDR1 MDHEN, CDR2 SYDVKM. CDR3 length equals 15 residues. With V trimmed by 3 bases and J by 2 bases, 5 bases remained unmatched. CDR3 coding DNA: TGTGCCAGCAGTTTGAGGGACAGAGACACAGATACGCAGTATTTT. It encodes CASSLRDRDTDTQYF.

The rearrangement links TRBV28 to TRBJ1-2; no definite D call. The CDR3 has 12 amino acids. V was cut by 5 bases and J by 4 bases, with 8 bases left in between. Looked up from germline, CDR1 is MDHEN and CDR2 is SYDVKM. The CDR3, as DNA: TGTGCCAGCAGTCGGGTTTCCTATGGCTACACCTTC. Translation gives CASSRVSYGYTF.

The V gene is TRBV24-1, the J gene TRBJ2-2; perhaps TRBD2 as D (6 bases). Germline CDR1 reads KGHDR; CDR2 reads SFDVKD. V was trimmed by 7 bases and J by 1 base, leaving 9 bases between them. CDR3 size: 14 residues. The CDR3 nucleotides are TGTGCCACCAGCAGCGGGTGGAACACCGGGGAGCTGTTTTTT. Residues: CATSSGWNTGELFF.

The chain employs TRBV7-9 and TRBJ1-1; the match to TRBD1 covers 7 bases. The CDR3 has 15 residues. With V trimmed by 5 bases and J by 3 bases, 9 bases remained unmatched. The germline gives CDR1 SEHNR, CDR2 FQNEAQ (reference sequence). The CDR3 here is CASSKVGTAHTEAFF. The CDR3 nucleotides read TGTGCCAGCAGCAAAGTGGGGACAGCGCACACTGAAGCTTTCTTT.

This clone has a single count. The chain couples TRBV7-2 to TRBJ2-3; D might be TRBD1 (5 bases). V lost 1 base to trimming and J lost 2 bases, with 7 bases between them. CDR1 is SGHTA, CDR2 FQGNSA, per germline. This CDR3 is 14 amino acids long. CDR3 sequence (DNA): TGTGCCAGCAGCTTAGGACAGCTCACAGATACGCAGTATTTT. Its translation is CASSLGQLTDTQYF. Supplemented by reference TRBV7-2 and TRBJ2-3, the full variable domain reads GAGVSQSPSNKVTEKGKDVELRCDPISGHTALYWYRQSLGQGLEFLIYFQGNSAPDKSGLPSDRFSAERTGGSVSTLTIQRTQQEDSAVYLCASSLGQLTDTQYFGPGTRLTVL.

The rearrangement links TRBV6-5 to TRBJ2-1; D perhaps matches TRBD2 (6 bases). The CDR3 runs to 14 residues. Trimming took 7 bases from V and 7 from J, leaving 17 bases between them. Germline V gene lookup returns CDR1 MNHEY and CDR2 SVGAGI. In DNA form, the CDR3 reads TGTGCCAGCACAAGAGGAGTAGGAGGGAATGAGCAGTTCTTC. Translation: CASTRGVGGNEQFF.

V gene TRBV5-8 combines with J gene TRBJ2-3; 10 positions match TRBD2. Trimming removed 0 bases from V and 4 bases from J; junction bases left unmatched: 8. Germline V lookup: CDR1 SGHTS, CDR2 YDEGEE. This CDR3 contains 17 residues. The DNA of the CDR3 is TGTGCCAGCAGCTTGGGAACTAGCGGGGCAAGTGCAGATACGCAGTATTTT. Translating gives CASSLGTSGASADTQYF.

With respect to this clone: Other DNA sequences from this sample encode an identical CDR3 as well. This chain links TRBV30 with TRBJ1-1; 10 bases align to TRBD1. CDR3 length: 13 residues. Germline values: CDR1 GTSNPN, CDR2 SVGIG (reference sequence). Trimming at V came to 4 bases and at J to 5 bases, leaving 4 bases not matched to a gene. CDR3 sequence reads: CAWTPGQGTEAFF. The CDR3 coding sequence is TGTGCCTGGACACCGGGACAGGGGACTGAAGCTTTCTTT.

Only one count was recorded for this clone. The rearrangement uses TRBV27 and TRBJ1-2; D not resolved. The germline V gene has CDR1 MNHEY and CDR2 SMNVEV (reference sequence). CDR3 length equals 14 residues. V lost 5 bases to trimming and J lost 2 bases, with 12 bases between them. For the CDR3, the DNA is TGTGCCAGCAGTCCGGGTGCGGGGAACTATGGCTACACCTTC. Protein sequence: CASSPGAGNYGYTF.

This clone appeared a single time. The chain employs TRBV6-6 and TRBJ2-7, with D possibly matching TRBD1 (6 bases). Trimming cost V 2 bases and J 12 bases, with 11 bases left between them. This CDR3 spans 11 amino acids. Germline lookup yields CDR1 MNHNY and CDR2 SVGAGI (reference sequence). This chain's CDR3 is CASSYPQGWYF. CDR3 DNA: TGTGCCAGCAGTTACCCCCAGGGGTGGTACTTC.

J is TRBJ2-3 and V is TRBV24-1, with 7 nucleotides matching TRBD1. Germline lookup yields CDR1 KGHDR and CDR2 SFDVKD. The CDR3 is 14 amino acids. V shed 6 bases and J 8 bases; nucleotides not matched to a gene: 10. In DNA, the CDR3 is TGTGCCACCAGTTCTAAGGACAGGCTCCGTACGCAGTATTTT. This encodes CATSSKDRLRTQYF.

V usage is TRBV7-8 and J usage is TRBJ2-1; 7 nucleotides match TRBD1. V lost 1 base and J lost 4; bases outside the gene matches: 7. Germline assignment: CDR1 SGHVS and CDR2 FQNEAQ. There are 16 residues in the CDR3. The CDR3 spells CASSLGYRTGYNEQFF. DNA for the CDR3: TGTGCCAGCAGCTTAGGTTATCGGACAGGATACAATGAGCAGTTCTTC.

The CDR3 protein is CASSQERLAVDTQYF. Here the CDR3 DNA reads TGTGCCAGCAGCCAAGAGAGGCTAGCAGTAGATACGCAGTATTTT. The genes are TRBV4-2 and TRBJ2-3, with TRBD2 as a possible D gene (5 bases). Germline lookup yields CDR1 LGHNA and CDR2 YNFKEQ. The ends were cut back, 0 bases at V and 5 bases at J, with 12 bases in the middle. The CDR3 runs 15 residues.

This clone was counted a few times. The CDR3 protein is CASSPQGKNTEAFF. Written as DNA, the CDR3 is TGTGCCAGCAGCCCGCAGGGAAAGAACACTGAAGCTTTCTTT. This chain connects TRBV3-1 (or the pseudogene TRBV3-2) to TRBJ1-1, with D possibly matching TRBD1 (5 bases). The CDR3 extends over 14 amino acids. V was pared by 4 bases and J by 1 base, with 10 bases between. Germline lookup yields CDR1 LGHDT and CDR2 YNNKEL (reference sequence).

This clone has only one observation. This chain connects TRBV20-1 to TRBJ1-1; no firm D call. The CDR3 loop spans 12 amino acids. V was cut by 3 bases and J by 1 base, with 6 bases left in between. Looked up from germline, CDR1 is DFQATT and CDR2 is SNEGSKA (reference sequence). The CDR3 loop reads CSASTANTEAFF. As DNA, the CDR3 is TGCAGTGCTAGTACTGCGAACACTGAAGCTTTCTTT.

The chain recombines TRBV10-2 with TRBJ2-5, with TRBD2 identical over 12 bases. This CDR3 has 18 residues. In germline, CDR1 is WSHSY, CDR2 SAAADI. V shed 3 bases and J 3 bases; nucleotides not matched to a gene: 11. The CDR3 spells CASSEDRTSGEGEETQYF. The CDR3 nucleotides are TGCGCCAGCAGTGAAGACCGGACTAGCGGGGAGGGGGAAGAGACCCAGTACTTC.

The V call is TRBV18, the J call TRBJ1-1; TRBD1 is a possible D gene (5 bases). There are 12 residues in the CDR3. The ends were cut back, 1 base at V and 7 bases at J, with 7 bases in the middle. Germline loops: CDR1 KGHSH, CDR2 LQKENI. The CDR3 DNA sequence: TGTGCCAGCTCACCACGGGGGGGTGAAGCTTTCTTT. As protein: CASSPRGGEAFF.

About this clone: The same CDR3 also results from other DNA sequences found in this sample. V gene TRBV27 combines with J gene TRBJ2-7, with 7 bases identical to TRBD1. There are 14 residues in the CDR3. In germline, CDR1 is MNHEY, CDR2 SMNVEV (reference sequence). V gave up 2 bases and J gave up 1 base; unmatched junction bases: 2. The CDR3 protein is CASSLRTGSYEQYF. The DNA for the CDR3 is TGTGCCAGCAGTTTAAGGACAGGATCCTACGAGCAGTACTTC.

This clone appeared once. V gene TRBV7-2 combines with J gene TRBJ1-2, with D perhaps TRBD1 (5 bases). With 5 bases removed from V and 6 bases from J, the gap between germline ends came to 16 bases. The length of the CDR3 is 14 residues. CDR1 and CDR2 from the germline V gene are SGHTA and FQGNSA. The CDR3, as DNA: TGTGCCAGCAGCCGCGAGGAGGGGCCCCATGGCTACACCTTC. This codes for CASSREEGPHGYTF.

The sample holds a few counts of this clone. This chain joins TRBV29-1 and TRBJ1-2, with TRBD1 identical over 7 bases. The J segment lost 1 base and the V segment lost 5 bases, leaving 1 base of the junction unmatched. The germline V gene has CDR1 SQVTM and CDR2 ANQGSEA. The CDR3 runs 12 residues. The CDR3 DNA is TGCAGCGTTCCAGGGGGTAACTATGGCTACACCTTC. It translates to CSVPGGNYGYTF.

This chain uses TRBV3-1 (or the pseudogene TRBV3-2) with TRBJ2-3; the match to TRBD2 covers 7 bases. This CDR3 is 16 amino acids long. The trim removed 1 base at V and 7 bases at J, leaving 11 bases unmatched. Germline CDR1 and CDR2: LGHDT and YNNKEL (reference sequence). The CDR3 bases are TGTGCCAGCAGCCAAGCATCCACTAGCGAGGGTTATACGCAGTATTTT. This sequence encodes CASSQASTSEGYTQYF.

The chain couples TRBV2 to TRBJ1-4; D is unclear. Germline V gives CDR1 SNHLY, CDR2 FYNNEI. CDR3 length equals 12 residues. Trimming took off 8 bases at V and 8 bases at J, with 12 bases between the two ends. The CDR3 nucleotides are TGTGCCAGCGGGAGAAGAGAAGAAAAACTGTTTTTT. Residues: CASGRREEKLFF. Filled out from reference TRBV2 and TRBJ1-4, the complete variable domain reads EPEVTQTPSHQVTQMGQEVILRCVPISNHLYFYWYRQILGQKVEFLVSFYNNEISEKSEIFDDQFSVERPDGSNFTLKIRSTKLEDSAMYFCASGRREEKLFFGSGTQLSVL.

The chain recombines TRBV2 with TRBJ2-3; 10 nucleotides match TRBD1. V lost 6 bases, J lost 5 bases, and 5 bases stayed unmatched. Looked up from germline, CDR1 is SNHLY and CDR2 is FYNNEI. The CDR3 length is 14 residues. CDR3 coding DNA: TGTGCCAGCAGGGCGACAGGGGGCGTAGATACGCAGTATTTT. Protein sequence: CASRATGGVDTQYF.

The CDR3 sequence: CASSLARGSIENIQYF. CDR3 bases: TGTGCCAGCAGTCTTGCAAGGGGCTCCATCGAAAACATTCAGTACTTC. V is TRBV2 and J is TRBJ2-4; D may be TRBD1 (5 bases). Trimming shortened V by 5 bases and J by 5 bases, and 19 bases separated the two germline ends. CDR3 length: 16 residues. CDR1 SNHLY and CDR2 FYNNEI come from the germline V gene.

This clone was found once. This chain joins TRBV30 and TRBJ2-7; no definite D call. Trimming removed 0 bases from V and 3 bases from J, with 12 bases in between. The germline V gene has CDR1 GTSNPN and CDR2 SVGIG (reference sequence). The CDR3 loop spans 14 amino acids. CDR3 bases: TGTGCCTGGAGTGTTGGCGGAACGAACTACGAGCAGTACTTC. This gives the protein CAWSVGGTNYEQYF.

V usage is TRBV28 and J usage is TRBJ2-5, with a weak D call TRBD2 (5 bases). Per germline, CDR1 MDHEN and CDR2 SYDVKM. The CDR3 runs 11 residues. V lost 4 bases, J lost 9 bases, and 9 bases lay in between. The CDR3 spells CASSYPGAQYF. The CDR3 DNA reads TGTGCCAGCAGTTATCCCGGGGCCCAGTACTTC.